These 20 T cell receptor beta chains share one sample of origin, sequenced in a study of cytomegalovirus exposure and HLA in healthy donors. Vbeta (60) and Jbeta (13) primers were used in the PCR. Profiling relied on immunoSEQ multiplex PCR, and the TCRdb table lists in-frame clones only, not all of them. The table includes around 140,000 clones, around 77% detected once. What was sequenced was PBMCs. The receptors originated from a male donor in good health and CMV-seropositive.

This clone was found once. This chain connects TRBV5-1 to TRBJ2-1, with TRBD2 identical over 10 bases. This CDR3 region has 16 residues. The germline V gene has CDR1 SGHRS and CDR2 YFSETQ. J was trimmed by 6 bases and V by 3 bases; bases with no gene match: 9. CDR3: CASSWVTGLASNEQFF. CDR3 DNA: TGCGCCAGCAGCTGGGTCACGGGACTAGCGAGCAATGAGCAGTTCTTC.

The V call is TRBV14, the J call TRBJ2-3; TRBD1 matches at 11 bases. Germline loops: CDR1 SGHDN, CDR2 FVKESK. The junction had 8 bases not matched to a gene; V was cut back by 2 bases and J by 4 bases. This CDR3 comprises 17 residues. CDR3 DNA: TGTGCCAGCAGCCAATTCGGGACAGGGGGTTGGTCAGATACGCAGTATTTT. This gives the protein CASSQFGTGGWSDTQYF.

V is TRBV9 and J is TRBJ2-1, with TRBD1 matching 7 bases. The trim removed 3 bases at V and 15 bases at J, leaving 9 bases unmatched. The CDR3 has 12 amino acids. Germline V gene sequence: CDR1 SGDLS, CDR2 YYNGEE. CDR3 region: CASSEGVGGPFF. CDR3 DNA sequence: TGTGCCAGCAGCGAAGGAGTAGGGGGCCCGTTCTTC.

The CDR3 protein is CSVKGQGGEKLFF. In nucleotides, the CDR3 is TGCAGCGTTAAGGGACAGGGAGGTGAAAAACTGTTTTTT. The chain uses TRBV29-1 and TRBJ1-4; 9 bases line up with TRBD1. Germline V gene data show CDR1 as SQVTM and CDR2 as ANQGSEA. With 5 bases clipped from V and 7 bases from J, the junction kept 5 bases outside the gene matches. This CDR3 spans 13 amino acids. Based on the CDR3 plus reference TRBV29-1 and TRBJ1-4, the full variable domain is SAVISQKPSRDICQRGTSLTIQCQVDSQVTMMFWYRQQPGQSLTLIATANQGSEATYESGFVIDKFPISRPNLTFSTLTVSNMSPEDSSIYLCSVKGQGGEKLFFGSGTQLSVL.

This clone is a singleton in its sample. The chain combines TRBV2 with TRBJ2-1; possibly TRBD1 for D (7 bases). V lost 8 bases to trimming and J lost 9 bases, with 17 bases between them. The CDR3 contains 13 residues. The germline V gene has CDR1 SNHLY and CDR2 FYNNEI. The CDR3 sequence is CASARGVESEQFF. The CDR3 DNA sequence: TGTGCCAGCGCCAGGGGGGTCGAGTCTGAGCAGTTCTTC.

The CDR3 region has the DNA TGTGCCAGCAGCGGGCGGAGGATGGGAGGCTACACCTTC. Translated: CASSGRRMGGYTF. J is TRBJ1-2 and V is TRBV28; D is unclear. Trimming stripped 6 bases from V and 8 bases from J, with 16 bases between. The CDR3 runs to 13 residues. Germline V gives CDR1 MDHEN, CDR2 SYDVKM.

A remark on this clone: A much larger clone lies a single base off, so this may be a read error. The rearrangement joins TRBV11-2 to TRBJ1-2, with 8 positions matching TRBD1. Losses at the gene ends were 4 bases for V and 0 bases for J; bases not matched to a gene: 13. The CDR3 totals 18 residues. The germline V gene has CDR1 SGHAT and CDR2 FQNNGV. The CDR3 DNA sequence: TGTGCCAGCAGCTCCCCCGGGGACAGGCTTCAAGCTAACTATGGCTACACCTTC. Encoded protein: CASSSPGDRLQANYGYTF. Looking up the rest from reference TRBV11-2 and TRBJ1-2 gives the full variable domain: EAGVAQSPRYKIIEKRQSVAFWCNPISGHATLYWYQQILGQGPKLLIQFQNNGVVDDSQLPKDRFSAERLKGVDSTLKIQPAKLEDSAVYLCASSSPGDRLQANYGYTFGSGTRLTVV.

The V gene is TRBV5-1, the J gene TRBJ2-3, with 8 bases matching TRBD2. CDR3 length: 16 residues. Trimming cost V 4 bases and J 5 bases; bases outside gene matches: 12. Germline V gives CDR1 SGHRS, CDR2 YFSETQ. CDR3 protein: CASSPPTGGPKDTQYF. DNA of the CDR3: TGCGCCAGCAGCCCACCCACGGGAGGGCCTAAAGATACGCAGTATTTT. The full variable domain, its missing parts supplied by reference TRBV5-1 and TRBJ2-3, is KAGVTQTPRYLIKTRGQQVTLSCSPISGHRSVSWYQQTPGQGLQFLFEYFSETQRNKGNFPGRFSGRQFSNSRSEMNVSTLELGDSALYLCASSPPTGGPKDTQYFGPGTRLTVL.

CDR3 nucleotides: TGTGCCAGTAGTATCTTAGCGGGAGAAGAGACCCAGTACTTC. Translation gives CASSILAGEETQYF. The V gene is TRBV19, the J gene TRBJ2-5, with TRBD2 matching 9 bases. The J segment lost 3 bases and the V segment lost 3 bases, leaving 2 bases of the junction unmatched. Germline V gene sequence: CDR1 LNHDA, CDR2 SQIVND (reference sequence). The CDR3 loop spans 14 amino acids. Combining the CDR3 with reference TRBV19 and TRBJ2-5 gives the whole variable domain DGGITQSPKYLFRKEGQNVTLSCEQNLNHDAMYWYRQDPGQGLRLIYYSQIVNDFQKGDIAEGYSVSREKKESFPLTVTSAQKNPTAFYLCASSILAGEETQYFGPGTRLLVL.

The chain combines TRBV10-3 with TRBJ2-7; D may be TRBD1 (6 bases). The V gene lost 6 bases and the J gene lost 0 bases, with 12 bases spanning the gap. Germline V gene sequence: CDR1 ENHRY, CDR2 SYGVKD. The CDR3 has 14 residues. The CDR3 reads CAIRKTGDSYEQYF. CDR3 nucleotides: TGTGCCATCAGGAAGACAGGTGACTCCTACGAGCAGTACTTC.

The chain combines TRBV18 with TRBJ2-1; 9 positions match TRBD1. Germline V CDR1 and CDR2: KGHSH, LQKENI. The length of the CDR3 is 16 residues. V gave up 4 bases and J gave up 6 bases; unmatched junction bases: 10. The CDR3 protein is CASSRGPGQGINEQFF. CDR3 in DNA: TGTGCCAGCTCACGGGGGCCGGGACAGGGAATCAATGAGCAGTTCTTC. The full variable domain, in which reference TRBV18 and TRBJ2-1 provide the parts outside the CDR3, is NAGVMQNPRHLVRRRGQEARLRCSPMKGHSHVYWYRQLPEEGLKFMVYLQKENIIDESGMPKERFSAEFPKEGPSILRIQQVVRGDSAAYFCASSRGPGQGINEQFFGPGTRLTVL.

The rearrangement links TRBV7-9 to TRBJ1-3, with D perhaps matching TRBD1 (5 bases). Germline CDR1 SEHNR, CDR2 FQNEAQ (reference sequence). This CDR3 spans 15 amino acids. Trimming stripped 1 base from V and 4 bases from J, with 11 bases between. CDR3 residues: CASSLEGQLGNTIYF. The CDR3 region has the DNA TGTGCCAGCAGCTTAGAAGGACAACTCGGAAACACCATATATTTT.

The chain joins TRBV10-1 to TRBJ2-3; D uncertain. V was trimmed by 5 bases and J by 3 bases, leaving 6 bases between them. Per the germline V gene, CDR1 is WNHNN and CDR2 is SYGVQD (reference sequence). This CDR3 has 12 residues. The CDR3 region has the DNA TGCGCCAGCAGTATTAGTACAGATACGCAGTATTTT. The encoded protein is CASSISTDTQYF.

The chain joins TRBV5-5 to TRBJ2-1; TRBD1 might be the D (6 bases). The CDR3 covers 14 residues. Germline V gene sequence: CDR1 SGHKS, CDR2 YYEKEE (reference sequence). V was clipped by 4 bases and J by 4 bases, with 12 bases between them. CDR3 sequence (DNA): TGTGCCAGCAGCACCGCGACAGGTTACAATGAGCAGTTCTTC. This gives the protein CASSTATGYNEQFF.

Remarks on this clone: Different DNA sequences within this sample yield the same CDR3. The CDR3: CASSEDRGEAFF. CDR3 DNA sequence: TGTGCCAGCAGTGAAGACAGGGGTGAAGCTTTCTTT. The gene calls are TRBV2 and TRBJ1-1, with 7 bases identical to TRBD1. The germline gives CDR1 SNHLY, CDR2 FYNNEI. The CDR3 extends over 12 amino acids. V was clipped by 1 base and J by 7 bases; unmatched bases: 0.

The chain joins TRBV5-1 to TRBJ1-2; the match to TRBD1 covers 7 bases. CDR1 is SGHRS, CDR2 YFSETQ, per germline. The CDR3 is made up of 14 amino acids. V dropped 1 base and J dropped 5; count of bases not matched to a gene: 5. The CDR3 bases are TGCGCCAGCAGCTTGCGGGCAGGGGGTTATGGCTACACCTTC. Amino acids: CASSLRAGGYGYTF.

This rearrangement joins TRBV5-4 to TRBJ2-1; 11 nucleotides align to TRBD1. Germline V gene lookup returns CDR1 SGHNT and CDR2 YYREEE (reference sequence). The CDR3 is 17 amino acids. Unmatched junction bases numbered 14, after V lost 4 bases and J lost 8 bases. The CDR3 reads CASSGTRDRGFSDEQFF. As DNA, the CDR3 is TGTGCCAGCAGCGGGACCCGGGACAGGGGGTTTAGCGATGAGCAGTTCTTC.

V is TRBV5-1 and J is TRBJ1-1, with D possibly TRBD1 on 5 matching bases. CDR1 SGHRS and CDR2 YFSETQ come from the germline V gene. The V end was cut by 0 bases, the J end by 3 bases, with 12 bases between. The CDR3 totals 15 residues. This CDR3 reads CASSLVGGGDTEAFF. In DNA, the CDR3 is TGCGCCAGCAGCTTGGTGGGGGGAGGGGACACTGAAGCTTTCTTT.

The V gene is TRBV27, the J gene TRBJ2-1; 9 bases align to TRBD2. The CDR3 consists of 15 residues. CDR1 and CDR2 from the germline V gene are MNHEY and SMNVEV (reference sequence). V lost 2 bases and J lost 3; bases outside the gene matches: 2. For the CDR3, the DNA is TGTGCCAGCAGTTTAGGGCGGGAGGGCTACAATGAGCAGTTCTTC. Translated, it gives CASSLGREGYNEQFF.

This sequence joins TRBV7-8 and TRBJ1-1, with TRBD1 as a possible D gene (5 bases). Germline CDR1 reads SGHVS; CDR2 reads FQNEAQ. Trimming took off 0 bases at V and 5 bases at J, with 13 bases between the two ends. The CDR3 is made up of 15 amino acids. Written as DNA, the CDR3 is TGTGCCAGCAGCTTAGCGCTGGGGGGAAGTACTGAAGCTTTCTTT. Its protein product is CASSLALGGSTEAFF.